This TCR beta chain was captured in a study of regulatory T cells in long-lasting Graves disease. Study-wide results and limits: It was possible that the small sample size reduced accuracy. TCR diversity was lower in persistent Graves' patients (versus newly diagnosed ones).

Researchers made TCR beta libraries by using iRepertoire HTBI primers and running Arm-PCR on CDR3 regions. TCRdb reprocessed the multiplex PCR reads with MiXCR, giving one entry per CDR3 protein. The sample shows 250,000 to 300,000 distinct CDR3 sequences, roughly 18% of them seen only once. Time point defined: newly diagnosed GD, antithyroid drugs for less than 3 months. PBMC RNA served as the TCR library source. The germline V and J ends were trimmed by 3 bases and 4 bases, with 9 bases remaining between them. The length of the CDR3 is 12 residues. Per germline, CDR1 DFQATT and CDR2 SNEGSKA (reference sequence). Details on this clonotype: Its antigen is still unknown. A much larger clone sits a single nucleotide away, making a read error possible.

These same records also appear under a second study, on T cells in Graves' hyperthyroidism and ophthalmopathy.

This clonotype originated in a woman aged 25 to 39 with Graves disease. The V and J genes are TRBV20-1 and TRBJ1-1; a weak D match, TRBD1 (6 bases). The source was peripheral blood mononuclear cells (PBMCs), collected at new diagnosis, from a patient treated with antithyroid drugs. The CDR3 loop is CSASPGATEAFF. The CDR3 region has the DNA TGCAGTGCTAGTCCAGGGGCCACTGAAGCTTTCTTT.